This TCR beta chain came from a study of blood T cell repertoires in COVID-19. On the study more broadly: T cells, B-cell-depleted T cells, or PBMCs supplied cDNA or gDNA.

In the original processing: Estimates of nucleated cell counts were drawn from the amplification of reference gene primers. The table came from immunoSEQ multiplex PCR; TCRdb's copy has only in-frame clones and leaves some out. V, J and clone size are those of that table, while D and trimming were read from the DNA. The table has 110,000 to 150,000 clones, approximately 87% seen once. CDR1 is SGHKS, CDR2 YYEKEE, per germline (reference sequence). The CDR3 totals 16 residues. Trimming took 4 bases from V and 4 from J; bases not matched to a gene: 13. The chain recombines TRBV5-5 with TRBJ2-7; 8 nucleotides line up with TRBD1. Specimen: peripheral blood. This receptor was taken from a woman between 40 and 50 years old with acute or convalescent COVID-19. The CDR3 bases are TGTGCCAGCAGCCAGGGGGGTAGGACAGGGAGGTACGAGCAGTACTTC. This encodes CASSQGGRTGRYEQYF.